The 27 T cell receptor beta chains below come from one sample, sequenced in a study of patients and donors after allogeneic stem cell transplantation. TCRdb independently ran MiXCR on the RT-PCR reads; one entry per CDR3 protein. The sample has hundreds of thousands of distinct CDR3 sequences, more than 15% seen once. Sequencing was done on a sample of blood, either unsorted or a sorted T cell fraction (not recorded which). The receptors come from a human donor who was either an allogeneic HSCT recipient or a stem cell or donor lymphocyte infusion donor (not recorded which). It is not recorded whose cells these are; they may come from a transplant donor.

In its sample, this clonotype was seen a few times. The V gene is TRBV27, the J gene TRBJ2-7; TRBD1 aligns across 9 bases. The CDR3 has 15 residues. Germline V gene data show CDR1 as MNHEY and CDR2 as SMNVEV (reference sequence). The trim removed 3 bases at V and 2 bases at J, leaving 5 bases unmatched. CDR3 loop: CASSFSGTGTYEQYF. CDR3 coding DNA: TGTGCCAGCAGTTTCTCCGGGACAGGGACCTACGAGCAGTACTTC.

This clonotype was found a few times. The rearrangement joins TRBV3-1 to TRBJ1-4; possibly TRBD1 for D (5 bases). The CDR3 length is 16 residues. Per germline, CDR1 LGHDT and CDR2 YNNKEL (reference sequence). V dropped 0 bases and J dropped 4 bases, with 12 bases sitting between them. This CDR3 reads CASSQEGDGYNEKLFF. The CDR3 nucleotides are TGTGCCAGCAGCCAAGAAGGGGACGGCTATAATGAAAAACTGTTTTTT.

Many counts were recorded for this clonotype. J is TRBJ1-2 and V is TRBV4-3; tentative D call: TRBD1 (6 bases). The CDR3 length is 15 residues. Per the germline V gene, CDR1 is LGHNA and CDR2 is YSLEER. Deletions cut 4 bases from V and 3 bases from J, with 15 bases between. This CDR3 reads CASSRGTTEHYGYTF. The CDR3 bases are TGCGCCAGCAGCCGAGGGACAACCGAACACTATGGCTACACCTTC.

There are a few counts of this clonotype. In nucleotides, the CDR3 is TGCGCCAGCAGCCAAGATCTGAGGGCGGTGAGCTATGGCTACACCTTC. Its protein product is CASSQDLRAVSYGYTF. The chain joins TRBV4-3 to TRBJ1-2; D is undetermined. CDR1 LGHNA and CDR2 YSLEER come from the germline V gene. The V end was cut by 0 bases, the J end by 4 bases, with 15 bases between. The CDR3 length is 16 residues.

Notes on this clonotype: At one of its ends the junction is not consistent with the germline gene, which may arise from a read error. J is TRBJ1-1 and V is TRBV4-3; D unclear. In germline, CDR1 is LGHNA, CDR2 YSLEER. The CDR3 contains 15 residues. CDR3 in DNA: TGCACCAGCAGCCAGAACCCTCGGGCGAACACTGAAGCTTTCTTT. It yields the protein CTSSQNPRANTEAFF.

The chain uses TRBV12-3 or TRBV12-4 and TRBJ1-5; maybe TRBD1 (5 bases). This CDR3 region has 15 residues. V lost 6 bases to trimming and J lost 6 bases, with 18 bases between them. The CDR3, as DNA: TGTGCCAGCAGCCCGACCGGGGGAGCGGTTCAGCCCCAGCATTTT. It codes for CASSPTGGAVQPQHF.

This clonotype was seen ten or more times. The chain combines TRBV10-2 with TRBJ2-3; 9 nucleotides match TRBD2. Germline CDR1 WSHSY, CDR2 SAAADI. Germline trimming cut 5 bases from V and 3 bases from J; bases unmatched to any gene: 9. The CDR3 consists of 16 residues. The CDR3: CASSQPGLALTDTQYF. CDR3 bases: TGCGCCAGCAGTCAACCGGGACTAGCCCTAACAGATACGCAGTATTTT.

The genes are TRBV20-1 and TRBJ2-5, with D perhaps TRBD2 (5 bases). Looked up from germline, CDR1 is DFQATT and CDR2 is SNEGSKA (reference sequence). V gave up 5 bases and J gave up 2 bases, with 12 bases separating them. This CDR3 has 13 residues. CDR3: CSAFGRGQETQYF. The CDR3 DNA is TGCAGTGCTTTTGGACGGGGACAAGAGACCCAGTACTTC.

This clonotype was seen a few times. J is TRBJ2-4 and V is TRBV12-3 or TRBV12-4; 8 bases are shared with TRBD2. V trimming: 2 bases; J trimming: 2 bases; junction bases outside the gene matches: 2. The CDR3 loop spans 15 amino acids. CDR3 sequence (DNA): TGTGCCAGCAGTTTACGCGGGGGGCCCAAAAACATTCAGTACTTC. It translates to CASSLRGGPKNIQYF.

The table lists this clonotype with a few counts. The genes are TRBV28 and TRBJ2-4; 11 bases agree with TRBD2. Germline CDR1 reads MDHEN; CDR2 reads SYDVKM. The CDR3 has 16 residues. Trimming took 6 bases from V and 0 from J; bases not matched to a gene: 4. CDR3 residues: CASRNGLAGAKNIQYF. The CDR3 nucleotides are TGTGCCAGCAGGAACGGACTAGCGGGAGCCAAAAACATTCAGTACTTC.

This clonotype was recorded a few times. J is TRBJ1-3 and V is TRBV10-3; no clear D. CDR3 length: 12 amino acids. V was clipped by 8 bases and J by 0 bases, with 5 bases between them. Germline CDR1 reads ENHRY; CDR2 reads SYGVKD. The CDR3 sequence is CAIQSSGNTIYF. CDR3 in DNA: TGTGCCATCCAAAGCTCTGGAAACACCATATATTTT.

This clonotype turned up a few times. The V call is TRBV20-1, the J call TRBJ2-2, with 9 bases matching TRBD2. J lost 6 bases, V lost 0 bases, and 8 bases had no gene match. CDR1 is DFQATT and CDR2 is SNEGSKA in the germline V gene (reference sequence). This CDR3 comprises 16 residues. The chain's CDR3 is CSARDGGRGFSGELFF. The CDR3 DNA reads TGCAGTGCTAGAGACGGCGGGAGGGGGTTCTCCGGGGAGCTGTTTTTT.

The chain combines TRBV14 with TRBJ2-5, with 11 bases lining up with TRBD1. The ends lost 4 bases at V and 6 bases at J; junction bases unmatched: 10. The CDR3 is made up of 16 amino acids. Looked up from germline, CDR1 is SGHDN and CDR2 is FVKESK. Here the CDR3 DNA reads TGTGCCAGCAGCCTGCAAACCGGGACAGGGGGAAAGACCCAGTACTTC. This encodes CASSLQTGTGGKTQYF.

The DNA of the CDR3 is TGTGCCAGCAGCTTAGGCCCTCGGGGTTGGCGGGGGGGCCGAAGCACAGATACGCAGTATTTT. It encodes CASSLGPRGWRGGRSTDTQYF. The chain links TRBV7-6 to TRBJ2-3, with 9 positions matching TRBD2. The V and J ends lost 1 base and 0 bases, in that order; junction bases with no gene match: 17. The CDR3 is 21 residues long. Germline lookup yields CDR1 SGHVS and CDR2 FNYEAQ.

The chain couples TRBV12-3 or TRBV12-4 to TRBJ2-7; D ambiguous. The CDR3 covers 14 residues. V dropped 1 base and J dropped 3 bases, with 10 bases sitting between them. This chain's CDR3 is CASSLVLKGYEQYF. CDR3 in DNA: TGTGCCAGCAGTTTAGTACTAAAGGGCTACGAGCAGTACTTC.

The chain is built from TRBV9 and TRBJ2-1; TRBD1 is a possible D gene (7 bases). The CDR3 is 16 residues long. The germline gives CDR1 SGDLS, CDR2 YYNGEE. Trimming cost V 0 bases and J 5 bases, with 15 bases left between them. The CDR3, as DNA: TGTGCCAGCAGCGTAGCAGGGGGGAATAAAGACAATGAGCAGTTCTTC. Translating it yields CASSVAGGNKDNEQFF.

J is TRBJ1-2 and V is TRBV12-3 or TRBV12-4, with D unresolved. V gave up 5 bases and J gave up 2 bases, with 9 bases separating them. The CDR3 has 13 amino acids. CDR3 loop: CASSTRPNYGYTF. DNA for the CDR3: TGTGCCAGCAGTACTCGACCCAACTATGGCTACACCTTC.

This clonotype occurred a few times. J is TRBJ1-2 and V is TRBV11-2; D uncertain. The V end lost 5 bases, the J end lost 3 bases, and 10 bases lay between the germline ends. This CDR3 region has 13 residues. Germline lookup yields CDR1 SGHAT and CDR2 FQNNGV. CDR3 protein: CASSPQFDYGYTF. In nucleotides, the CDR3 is TGTGCCAGCAGCCCGCAGTTTGACTATGGCTACACCTTC.

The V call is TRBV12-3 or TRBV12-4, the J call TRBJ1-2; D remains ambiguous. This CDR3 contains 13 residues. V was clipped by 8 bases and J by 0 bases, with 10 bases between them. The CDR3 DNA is TGTGCCAGCCAGCGGGTCACTAACTATGGCTACACCTTC. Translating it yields CASQRVTNYGYTF.

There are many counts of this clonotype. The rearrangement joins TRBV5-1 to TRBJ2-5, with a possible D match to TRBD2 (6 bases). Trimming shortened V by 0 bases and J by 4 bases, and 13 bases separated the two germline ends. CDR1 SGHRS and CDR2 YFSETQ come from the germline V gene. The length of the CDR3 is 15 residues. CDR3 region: CASSLEVGRGETQYF. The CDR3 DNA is TGCGCCAGCAGCTTGGAGGTCGGGCGGGGAGAGACCCAGTACTTC.

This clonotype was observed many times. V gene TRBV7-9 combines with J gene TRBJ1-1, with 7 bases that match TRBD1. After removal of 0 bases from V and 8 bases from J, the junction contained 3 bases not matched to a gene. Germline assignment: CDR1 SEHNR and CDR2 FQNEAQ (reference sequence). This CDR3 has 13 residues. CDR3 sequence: CASSLARDSEAFF. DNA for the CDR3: TGTGCCAGCAGCTTAGCCCGGGACAGCGAAGCTTTCTTT.

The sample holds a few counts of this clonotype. CDR3 coding DNA: TGTGCCAGCAGTTTACAGCGACAGGTTCGCTCTGGAAACACCATATATTTT. Translating it yields CASSLQRQVRSGNTIYF. The V call is TRBV12-3 or TRBV12-4, the J call TRBJ1-3; D might be TRBD1 (6 bases). The V gene lost 2 bases and the J gene lost 0 bases, with 14 bases spanning the gap. The CDR3 has 17 amino acids.

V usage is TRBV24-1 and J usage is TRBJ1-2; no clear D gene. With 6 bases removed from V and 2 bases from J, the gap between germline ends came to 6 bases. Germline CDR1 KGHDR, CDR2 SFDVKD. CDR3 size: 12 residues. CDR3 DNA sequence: TGTGCCACCAGTACTCTAAACTATGGCTACACCTTC. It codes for CATSTLNYGYTF.

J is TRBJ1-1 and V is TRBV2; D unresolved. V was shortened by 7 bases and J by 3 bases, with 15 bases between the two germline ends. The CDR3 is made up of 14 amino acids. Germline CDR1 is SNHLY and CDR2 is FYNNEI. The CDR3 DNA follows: TGTGCCAGCACACGGAAAGACCGATACACTGAAGCTTTCTTT. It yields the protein CASTRKDRYTEAFF.

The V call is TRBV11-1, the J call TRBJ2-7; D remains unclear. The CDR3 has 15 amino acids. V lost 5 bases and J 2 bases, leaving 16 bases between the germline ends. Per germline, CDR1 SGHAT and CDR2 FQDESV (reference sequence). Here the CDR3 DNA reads TGTGCCAGCAGCCAGCCTACGGGCCAAACCTACGAGCAGTACTTC. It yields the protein CASSQPTGQTYEQYF.

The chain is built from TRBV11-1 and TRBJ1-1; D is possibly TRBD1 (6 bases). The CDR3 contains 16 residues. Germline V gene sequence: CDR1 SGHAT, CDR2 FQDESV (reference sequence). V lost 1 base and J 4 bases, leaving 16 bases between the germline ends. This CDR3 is CASSLVLVTGGTEAFF. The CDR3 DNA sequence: TGTGCCAGCAGCTTAGTTCTAGTGACAGGCGGCACTGAAGCTTTCTTT.

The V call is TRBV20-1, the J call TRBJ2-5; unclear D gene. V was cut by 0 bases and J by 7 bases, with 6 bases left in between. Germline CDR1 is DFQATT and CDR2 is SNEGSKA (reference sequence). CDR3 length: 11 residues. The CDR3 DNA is TGCAGTGCTAGAGATGGGTTGACCCAGTACTTC. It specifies CSARDGLTQYF.